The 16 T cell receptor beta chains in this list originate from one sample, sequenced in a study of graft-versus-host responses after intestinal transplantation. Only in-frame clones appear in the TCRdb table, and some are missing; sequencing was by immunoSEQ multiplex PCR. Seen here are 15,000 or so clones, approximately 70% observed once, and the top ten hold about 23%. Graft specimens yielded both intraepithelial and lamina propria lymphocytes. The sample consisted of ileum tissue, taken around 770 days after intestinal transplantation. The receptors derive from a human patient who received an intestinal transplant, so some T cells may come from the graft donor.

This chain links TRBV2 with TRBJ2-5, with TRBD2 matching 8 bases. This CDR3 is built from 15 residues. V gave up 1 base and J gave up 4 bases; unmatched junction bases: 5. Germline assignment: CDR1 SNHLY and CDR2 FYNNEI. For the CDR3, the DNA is TGTGCCAGCAGTGAAGTACGGGGGGGCCGAGAGACCCAGTACTTC. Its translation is CASSEVRGGRETQYF.

CDR3 bases: TGTGCCAGTAGTATCTCGTTGGGGAATTCACCCCTCCACTTT. Translating it yields CASSISLGNSPLHF. The chain is built from TRBV19 and TRBJ1-6; D gene ambiguous. Germline CDR1 and CDR2: LNHDA and SQIVND (reference sequence). Trimming removed 3 bases from V and 7 bases from J, with 10 bases in between. The CDR3 covers 14 residues.

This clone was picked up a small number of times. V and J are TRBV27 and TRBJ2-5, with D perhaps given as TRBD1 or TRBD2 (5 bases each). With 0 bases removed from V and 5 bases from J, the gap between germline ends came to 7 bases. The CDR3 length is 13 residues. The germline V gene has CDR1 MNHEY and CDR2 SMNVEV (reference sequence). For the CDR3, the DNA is TGTGCCAGCAGTTTATCAGGGACCGAGACCCAGTACTTC. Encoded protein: CASSLSGTETQYF.

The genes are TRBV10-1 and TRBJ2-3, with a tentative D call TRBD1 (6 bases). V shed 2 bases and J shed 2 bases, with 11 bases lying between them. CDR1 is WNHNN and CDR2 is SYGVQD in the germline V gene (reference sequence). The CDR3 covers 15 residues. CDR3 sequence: CASSEGGHLTDTQYF. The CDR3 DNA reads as TGCGCCAGCAGTGAGGGGGGCCACCTCACAGATACGCAGTATTTT.

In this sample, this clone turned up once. This CDR3 reads CASSLDWTGGEKLFF. As DNA, the CDR3 is TGTGCCAGCAGCTTGGACTGGACAGGGGGCGAAAAACTGTTTTTT. The chain joins TRBV5-5 to TRBJ1-4, with 11 bases identical to TRBD1. The CDR3 loop spans 15 amino acids. J was trimmed by 8 bases and V by 0 bases; bases with no gene match: 3. Per germline, CDR1 SGHKS and CDR2 YYEKEE (reference sequence).

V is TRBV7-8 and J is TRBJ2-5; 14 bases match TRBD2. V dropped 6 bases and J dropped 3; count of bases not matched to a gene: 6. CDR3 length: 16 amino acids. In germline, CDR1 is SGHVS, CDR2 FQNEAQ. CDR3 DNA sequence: TGTGCCAGCAGTCACAGGACTAGCGGGGGGAAAGAGACCCAGTACTTC. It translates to CASSHRTSGGKETQYF.

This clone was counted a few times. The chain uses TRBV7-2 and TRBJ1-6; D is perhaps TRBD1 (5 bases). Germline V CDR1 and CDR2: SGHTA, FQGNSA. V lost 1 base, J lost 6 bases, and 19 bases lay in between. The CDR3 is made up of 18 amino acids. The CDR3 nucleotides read TGTGCCAGCAGCTTAGTCGCGGGGTCAGGGAAAATTAATTCACCCCTCCACTTT. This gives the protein CASSLVAGSGKINSPLHF.

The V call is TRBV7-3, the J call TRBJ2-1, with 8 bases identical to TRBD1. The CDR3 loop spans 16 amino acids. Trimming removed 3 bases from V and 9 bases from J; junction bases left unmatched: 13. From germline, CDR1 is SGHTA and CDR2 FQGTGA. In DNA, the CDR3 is TGTGCCAGCAGCTTGGTGGCCAGGGGGCAGGAGGGTGAGCAGTTCTTC. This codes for CASSLVARGQEGEQFF.

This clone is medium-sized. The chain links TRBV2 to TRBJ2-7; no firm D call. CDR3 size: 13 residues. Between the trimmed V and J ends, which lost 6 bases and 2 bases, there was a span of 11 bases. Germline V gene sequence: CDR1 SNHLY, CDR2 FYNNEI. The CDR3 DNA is TGTGCCAGCAGAGCCAGGTGGCCCTACGAGCAGTACTTC. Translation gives CASRARWPYEQYF.

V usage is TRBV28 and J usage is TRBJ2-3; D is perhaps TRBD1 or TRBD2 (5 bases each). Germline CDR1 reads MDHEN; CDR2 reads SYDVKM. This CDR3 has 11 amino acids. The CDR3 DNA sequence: TGTGCTATCCTGAGGGGAGTCACGCAGTATTTT. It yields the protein CAILRGVTQYF.

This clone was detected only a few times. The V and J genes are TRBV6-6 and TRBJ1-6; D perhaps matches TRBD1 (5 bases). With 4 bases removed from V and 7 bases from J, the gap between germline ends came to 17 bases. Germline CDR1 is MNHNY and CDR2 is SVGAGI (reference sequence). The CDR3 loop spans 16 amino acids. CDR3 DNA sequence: TGTGCCAGCAGTTTGCCGCCGGGACTTCTCAATTCACCCCTCCACTTT. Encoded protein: CASSLPPGLLNSPLHF.

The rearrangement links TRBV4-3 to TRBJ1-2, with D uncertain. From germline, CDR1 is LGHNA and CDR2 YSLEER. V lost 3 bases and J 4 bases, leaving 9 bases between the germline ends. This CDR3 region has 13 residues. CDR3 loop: CASSQFQAYGYTF. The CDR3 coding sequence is TGCGCCAGCAGCCAGTTTCAAGCCTATGGCTACACCTTC.

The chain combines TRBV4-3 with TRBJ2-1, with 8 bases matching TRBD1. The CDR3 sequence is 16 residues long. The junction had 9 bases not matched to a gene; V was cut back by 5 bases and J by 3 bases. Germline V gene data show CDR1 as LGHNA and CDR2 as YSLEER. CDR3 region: CASSSHLGTGYNEQFF. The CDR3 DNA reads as TGCGCCAGCAGCAGCCACTTAGGGACAGGCTACAATGAGCAGTTCTTC.

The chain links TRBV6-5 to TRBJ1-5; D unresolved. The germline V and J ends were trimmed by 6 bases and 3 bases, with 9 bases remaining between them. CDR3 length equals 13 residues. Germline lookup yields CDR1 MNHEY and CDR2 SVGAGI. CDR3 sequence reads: CASSPRDNQPQHF. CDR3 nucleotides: TGTGCCAGCAGCCCAAGGGACAATCAGCCCCAGCATTTT.

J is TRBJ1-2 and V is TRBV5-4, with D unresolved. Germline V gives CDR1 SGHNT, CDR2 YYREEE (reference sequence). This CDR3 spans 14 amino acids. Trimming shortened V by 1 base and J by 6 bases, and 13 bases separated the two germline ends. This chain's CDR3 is CASSLRGRPDGYTF. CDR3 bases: TGTGCCAGCAGCTTGCGTGGCAGGCCCGATGGCTACACCTTC.

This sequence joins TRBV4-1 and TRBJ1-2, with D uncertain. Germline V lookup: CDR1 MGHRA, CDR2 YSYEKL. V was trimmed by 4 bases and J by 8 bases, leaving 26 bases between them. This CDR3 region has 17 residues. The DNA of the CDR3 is TGCGCCAGCAGCCTCCGCTCGGGAACAGACGGAGGAAAAGGCTACACCTTC. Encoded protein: CASSLRSGTDGGKGYTF.